This T cell receptor beta chain is drawn from a study of blood T cells in healthy people across ages. Using a J-beta primer mix together with a sample-barcoded 5' primer, a second PCR was run for about 6 to 11 cycles. TCRdb reprocessed the 5' RACE reads via MiXCR and lists one record per CDR3 protein. There are around 1.7 million distinct CDR3 sequences in the sample; 28% occur only once, and 7.7% lies in the top ten. Germline values: CDR1 SGHKS, CDR2 YYEKEE (reference sequence). With 4 bases clipped from V and 0 bases from J, the junction kept 7 bases outside the gene matches. The CDR3 has 16 amino acids.

This receptor was obtained from a woman aged 30 to 39 in good health. The chain links TRBV5-5 to TRBJ2-4, with 7 bases aligning to TRBD2. Sequenced input: blood. This CDR3 reads CASSHPRGVAKNIQYF. CDR3 sequence (DNA): TGTGCCAGCAGCCATCCTCGGGGGGTAGCCAAAAACATTCAGTACTTC. Full variable domain (outside the CDR3, taken from reference TRBV5-5 and TRBJ2-4): DAGVTQSPTHLIKTRGQQVTLRCSPISGHKSVSWYQQVLGQGPQFIFQYYEKEERGRGNFPDRFSARQFPNYSSELNVNALLLGDSALYLCASSHPRGVAKNIQYFGAGTRLSVL.